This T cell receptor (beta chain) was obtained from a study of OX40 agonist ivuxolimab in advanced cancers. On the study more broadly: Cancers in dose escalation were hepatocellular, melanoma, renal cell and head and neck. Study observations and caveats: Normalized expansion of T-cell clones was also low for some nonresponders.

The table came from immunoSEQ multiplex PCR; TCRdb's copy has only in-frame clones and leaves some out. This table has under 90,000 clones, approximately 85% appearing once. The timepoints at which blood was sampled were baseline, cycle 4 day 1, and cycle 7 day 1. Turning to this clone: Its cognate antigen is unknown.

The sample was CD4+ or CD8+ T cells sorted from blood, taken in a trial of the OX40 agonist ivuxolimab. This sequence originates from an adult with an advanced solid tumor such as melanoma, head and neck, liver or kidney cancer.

The CDR3 sequence is CASSSGGLIDTQYF. CDR3 nucleotide sequence: TGTGCCAGTAGCTCAGGGGGACTTATAGATACGCAGTATTTT. J is TRBJ2-3 and V is TRBV19; weak D call: TRBD1 (7 bases). CDR1 is LNHDA, CDR2 SQIVND, per germline (reference sequence). The CDR3 sequence is 14 residues long. The ends were cut back, 6 bases at V and 5 bases at J, with 15 bases in the middle.